This record looks at one TCR beta chain sequence and its context. Germline V gene data show CDR1 as MNHEY and CDR2 as SVGAGI. The CDR3 sequence is 14 residues long. V lost 6 bases, J lost 4 bases, and 4 bases stayed unmatched. The sample is drawn from a study of blood T cell repertoires in COVID-19. Study-level background: T cells, B-cell-depleted T cells, or PBMCs supplied cDNA or gDNA.

The method was immunoSEQ multiplex PCR; TCRdb's version includes in-frame clones alone and lacks a portion of them. The data show 150,000 or so clones, about 87% seen once. The specimen sequenced was peripheral blood. The chain links TRBV6-5 to TRBJ1-4; 8 nucleotides match TRBD1. This sequence originates from a man aged 60 to 75 with acute or convalescent COVID-19. CDR3 loop: CASRRTGSNEKLFF. The CDR3 DNA sequence: TGTGCCAGCAGACGGACAGGGAGTAATGAAAAACTGTTTTTT.